Below, 9 T cell receptor beta chains from the same sample are listed, as sequenced in a study of blood T cells in healthy people across ages. PCR was performed a second time for roughly 7 to 11 cycles using a sample-barcoded 5' primer and a J-beta primer mix. TCRdb itself ran the 5' RACE reads through MiXCR, one entry per CDR3 protein. This table has about 1,500,000 distinct CDR3 sequences, roughly 40% appearing once. Sequenced: blood. These receptors all come from a woman between 18 and 29 years old in good health.

The chain carries TRBV20-1 and TRBJ1-2, with D unresolved. V was cut by 6 bases and J by 3 bases, with 8 bases left in between. The CDR3 totals 11 residues. The germline V gene has CDR1 DFQATT and CDR2 SNEGSKA (reference sequence). The CDR3 bases are TGCAGTGCCCGATGGGACTATGGCTACACCTTC. As protein: CSARWDYGYTF.

On this clonotype: A junction boundary mismatches the germline segment, possibly from a read error. The V gene is TRBV6-5, the J gene TRBJ2-1; D is perhaps TRBD1 or TRBD2 (5 bases each). There are 15 residues in the CDR3. Germline V CDR1 and CDR2: MNHEY, SVGAGI. CDR3 protein: CACSYSTWGNNEQFF. The CDR3 coding sequence is TGTGCCTGCAGTTACTCGACGTGGGGGAACAATGAGCAGTTCTTC.

As regards this clonotype: One end of the junction fails to match germline, which may point to a read error. The chain uses TRBV7-8 and TRBJ2-7; TRBD1 agrees at 7 bases. From germline, CDR1 is SGHVS and CDR2 FQNEAQ. This CDR3 comprises 14 residues. The CDR3 coding sequence is TGTGCCGGCAGCTTAGAGTCAGGGGGCTACGAGCAGTACTTC. It specifies CAGSLESGGYEQYF. The full variable domain, completed using reference TRBV7-8 and TRBJ2-7, is GAGVSQSPRYKVAKRGQDVALRCDPISGHVSLFWYQQALGQGPEFLTYFQNEAQLDKSGLPSDRFFAERPEGSVSTLKIQRTQQEDSAVYLCAGSLESGGYEQYFGPGTRLTVT.

This clonotype has more than one count but fewer than ten. V and J are TRBV29-1 and TRBJ2-1; D is unresolved. This CDR3 has 13 amino acids. V was trimmed by 6 bases and J by 0 bases, leaving 9 bases between them. Germline V CDR1 and CDR2: SQVTM, ANQGSEA. CDR3 coding DNA: TGCAGCGTGCGACGGAGCTCCTACAATGAGCAGTTCTTC. It encodes CSVRRSSYNEQFF.

The gene calls are TRBV3-1 and TRBJ2-7; D is undetermined. The CDR3 extends over 14 amino acids. Germline V CDR1 and CDR2: LGHDT, YNNKEL (reference sequence). V shed 3 bases and J shed 3 bases, with 12 bases lying between them. CDR3 nucleotides: TGTGCCAGCAGCCACCCTCTGAAGGTCTACGAGCAGTACTTC. Protein: CASSHPLKVYEQYF.

The CDR3 DNA sequence: TGCAGTGCAGAATGGGCTAGCGGGAGTAGCGAGCAGTACTTC. Protein product: CSAEWASGSSEQYF. The gene calls are TRBV20-1 and TRBJ2-7; 10 bases are a match to TRBD2. Germline loops: CDR1 DFQATT, CDR2 SNEGSKA (reference sequence). The trim removed 6 bases at V and 6 bases at J, leaving 11 bases unmatched. This CDR3 has 14 residues.

This chain's CDR3 is CSAQRASGNTDTQYF. CDR3 nucleotide sequence: TGCAGTGCCCAGCGGGCTAGCGGGAACACAGATACGCAGTATTTT. The chain uses TRBV20-1 and TRBJ2-3, with TRBD2 identical over 9 bases. Germline loops: CDR1 DFQATT, CDR2 SNEGSKA (reference sequence). Trimming removed 6 bases from V and 2 bases from J; junction bases left unmatched: 9. The CDR3 is 15 amino acids.

This clonotype was detected ten times or more. The chain recombines TRBV29-1 with TRBJ2-7, with 7 bases lining up with TRBD2. V was pared by 7 bases and J by 0 bases, with 3 bases of the junction left unmatched. Germline V lookup: CDR1 SQVTM, CDR2 ANQGSEA. This CDR3 contains 12 residues. CDR3 nucleotides: TGCAGCGCTTGGGGGGGCTCCTACGAGCAGTACTTC. This encodes CSAWGGSYEQYF.

The sample holds a few counts of this clonotype. This chain connects TRBV25-1 to TRBJ1-1, with D perhaps matching TRBD1 (5 bases). V lost 3 bases to trimming and J lost 6 bases, with 11 bases between them. Germline V gene data show CDR1 as MGHDK and CDR2 as SYGVNS. The CDR3 loop spans 13 amino acids. This CDR3 reads CASSEGRPSEAFF. In nucleotides, the CDR3 is TGTGCCAGCAGTGAGGGGCGCCCTTCTGAAGCTTTCTTT.